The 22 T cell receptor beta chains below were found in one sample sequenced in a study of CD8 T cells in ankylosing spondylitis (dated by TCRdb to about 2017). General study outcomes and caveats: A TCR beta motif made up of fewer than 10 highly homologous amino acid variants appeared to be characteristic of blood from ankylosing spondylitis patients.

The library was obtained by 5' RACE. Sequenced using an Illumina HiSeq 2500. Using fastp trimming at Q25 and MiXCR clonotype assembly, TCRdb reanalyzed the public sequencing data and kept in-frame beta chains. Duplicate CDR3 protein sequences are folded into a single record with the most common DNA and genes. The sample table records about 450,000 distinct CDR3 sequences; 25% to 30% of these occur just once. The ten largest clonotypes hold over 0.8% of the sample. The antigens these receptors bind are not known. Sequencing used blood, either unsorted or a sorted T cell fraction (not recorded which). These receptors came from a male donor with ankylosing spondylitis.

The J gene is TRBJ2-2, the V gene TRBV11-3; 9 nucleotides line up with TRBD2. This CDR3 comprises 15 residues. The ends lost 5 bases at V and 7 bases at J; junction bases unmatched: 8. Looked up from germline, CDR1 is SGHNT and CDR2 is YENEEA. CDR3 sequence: CASSHPAGGVGELFF. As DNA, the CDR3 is TGTGCCAGCAGCCACCCAGCGGGAGGTGTCGGGGAGCTGTTTTTT.

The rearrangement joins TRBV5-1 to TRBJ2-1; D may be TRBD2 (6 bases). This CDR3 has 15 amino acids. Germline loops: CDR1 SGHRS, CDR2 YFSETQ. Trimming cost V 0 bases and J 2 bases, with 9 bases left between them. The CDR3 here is CASSLASVTYNEQFF. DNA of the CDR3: TGCGCCAGCAGCTTGGCTAGCGTCACCTACAATGAGCAGTTCTTC. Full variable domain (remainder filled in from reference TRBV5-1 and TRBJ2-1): KAGVTQTPRYLIKTRGQQVTLSCSPISGHRSVSWYQQTPGQGLQFLFEYFSETQRNKGNFPGRFSGRQFSNSRSEMNVSTLELGDSALYLCASSLASVTYNEQFFGPGTRLTVL.

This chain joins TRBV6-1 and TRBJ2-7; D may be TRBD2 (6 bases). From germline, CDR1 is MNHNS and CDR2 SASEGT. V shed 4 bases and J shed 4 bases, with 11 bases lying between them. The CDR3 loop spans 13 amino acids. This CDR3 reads CASSVRETYEQYV. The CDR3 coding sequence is TGTGCCAGCAGTGTACGGGAGACATACGAGCAGTACGTC.

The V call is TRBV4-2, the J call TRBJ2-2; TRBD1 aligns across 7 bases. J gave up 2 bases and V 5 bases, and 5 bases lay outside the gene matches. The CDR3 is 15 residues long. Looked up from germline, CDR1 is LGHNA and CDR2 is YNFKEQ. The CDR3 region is CASSARDRNTGELFF. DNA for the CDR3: TGTGCCAGCAGCGCCCGGGACAGAAACACCGGGGAGCTGTTTTTT.

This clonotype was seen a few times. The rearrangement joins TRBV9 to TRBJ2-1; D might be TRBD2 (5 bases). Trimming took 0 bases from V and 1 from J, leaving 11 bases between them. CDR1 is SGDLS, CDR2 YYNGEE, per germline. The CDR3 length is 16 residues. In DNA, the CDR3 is TGTGCCAGCAGCGTAGACCCGGGCGGGTCCTACAATGAGCAGTTCTTC. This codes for CASSVDPGGSYNEQFF.

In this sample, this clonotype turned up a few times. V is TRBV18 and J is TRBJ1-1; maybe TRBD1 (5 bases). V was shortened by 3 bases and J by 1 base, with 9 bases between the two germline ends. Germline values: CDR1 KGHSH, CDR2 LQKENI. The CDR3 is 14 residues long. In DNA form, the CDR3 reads TGTGCCAGCTCACCGACAGCGGGGAACACTGAAGCTTTCTTT. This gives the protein CASSPTAGNTEAFF. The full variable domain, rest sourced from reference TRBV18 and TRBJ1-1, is NAGVMQNPRHLVRRRGQEARLRCSPMKGHSHVYWYRQLPEEGLKFMVYLQKENIIDESGMPKERFSAEFPKEGPSILRIQQVVRGDSAAYFCASSPTAGNTEAFFGQGTRLTVV.

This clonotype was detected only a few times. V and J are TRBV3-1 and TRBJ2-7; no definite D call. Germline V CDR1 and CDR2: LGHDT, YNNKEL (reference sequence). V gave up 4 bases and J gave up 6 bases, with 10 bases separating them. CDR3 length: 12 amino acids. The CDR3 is CASSLQWGEQYF. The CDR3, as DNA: TGTGCCAGCAGCCTCCAGTGGGGCGAGCAGTACTTC.

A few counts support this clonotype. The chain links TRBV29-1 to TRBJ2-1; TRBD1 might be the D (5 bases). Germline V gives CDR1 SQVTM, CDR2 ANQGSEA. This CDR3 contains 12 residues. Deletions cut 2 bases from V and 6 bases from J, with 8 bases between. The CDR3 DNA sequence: TGCAGCGTTGAACAGGGTGGCAATGAGCAGTTCTTC. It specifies CSVEQGGNEQFF.

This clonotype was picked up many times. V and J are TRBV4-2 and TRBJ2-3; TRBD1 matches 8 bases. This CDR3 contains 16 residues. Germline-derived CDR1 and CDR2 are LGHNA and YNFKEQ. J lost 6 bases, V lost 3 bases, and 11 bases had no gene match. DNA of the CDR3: TGTGCCAGCAGCCACCGGGACAGGCAGGTTGCGGATACGCAGTATTTT. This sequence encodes CASSHRDRQVADTQYF.

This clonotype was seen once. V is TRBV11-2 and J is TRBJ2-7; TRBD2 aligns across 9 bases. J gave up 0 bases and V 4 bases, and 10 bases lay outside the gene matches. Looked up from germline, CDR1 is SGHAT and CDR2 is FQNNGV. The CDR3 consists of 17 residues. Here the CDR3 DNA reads TGTGCCAGCAGCTCCGTTGGTCTAGCGGGGAACTCCTACGAGCAGTACTTC. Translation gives CASSSVGLAGNSYEQYF.

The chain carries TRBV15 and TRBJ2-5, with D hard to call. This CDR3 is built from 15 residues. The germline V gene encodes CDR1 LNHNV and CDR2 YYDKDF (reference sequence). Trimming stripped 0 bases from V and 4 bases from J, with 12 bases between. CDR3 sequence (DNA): TGTGCCACCAGCAGAGATCGAGTCCCGGGAGAGACCCAGTACTTC. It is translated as CATSRDRVPGETQYF.

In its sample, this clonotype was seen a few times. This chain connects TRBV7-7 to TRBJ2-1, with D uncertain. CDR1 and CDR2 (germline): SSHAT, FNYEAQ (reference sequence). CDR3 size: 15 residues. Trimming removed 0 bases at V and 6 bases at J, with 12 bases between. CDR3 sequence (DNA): TGTGCCAGCAGCTTAGCGCTGGCTGATGGCAATGAGCAGTTCTTC. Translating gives CASSLALADGNEQFF.

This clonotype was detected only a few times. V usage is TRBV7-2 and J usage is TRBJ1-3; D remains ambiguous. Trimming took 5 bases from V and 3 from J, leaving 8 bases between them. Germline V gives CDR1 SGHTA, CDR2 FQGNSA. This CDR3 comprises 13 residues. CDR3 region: CASSRRLGNTIYF. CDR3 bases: TGTGCCAGCAGCAGGAGACTTGGAAACACCATATATTTT.

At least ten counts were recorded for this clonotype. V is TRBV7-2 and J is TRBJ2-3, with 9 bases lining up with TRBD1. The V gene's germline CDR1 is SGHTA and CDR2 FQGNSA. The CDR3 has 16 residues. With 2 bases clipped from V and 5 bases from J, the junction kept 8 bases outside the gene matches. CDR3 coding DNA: TGTGCCAGCAGCTTAAGCGGGACAGGGTCGGGAGATACGCAGTATTTT. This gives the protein CASSLSGTGSGDTQYF.

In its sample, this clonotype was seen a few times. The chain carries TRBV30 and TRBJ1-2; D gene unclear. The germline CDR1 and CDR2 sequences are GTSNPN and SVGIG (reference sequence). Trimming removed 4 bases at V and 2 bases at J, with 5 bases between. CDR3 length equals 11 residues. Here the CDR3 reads CAWTLNYGYTF. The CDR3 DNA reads TGTGCCTGGACCCTGAACTATGGCTACACCTTC.

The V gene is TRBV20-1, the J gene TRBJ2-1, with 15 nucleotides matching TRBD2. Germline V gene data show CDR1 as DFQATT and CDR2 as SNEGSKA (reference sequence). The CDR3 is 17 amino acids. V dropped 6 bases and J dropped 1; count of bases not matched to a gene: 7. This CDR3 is CSAQGLAGGGSYNEQFF. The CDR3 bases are TGCAGTGCCCAAGGACTAGCGGGAGGGGGGTCCTACAATGAGCAGTTCTTC.

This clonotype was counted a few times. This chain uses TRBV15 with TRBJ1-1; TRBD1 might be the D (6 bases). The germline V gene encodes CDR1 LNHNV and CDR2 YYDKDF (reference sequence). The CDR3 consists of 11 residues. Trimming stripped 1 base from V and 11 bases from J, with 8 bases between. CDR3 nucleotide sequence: TGTGCCACCAGCAGAGGGAGGGGGGCTTTCTTT. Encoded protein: CATSRGRGAFF.

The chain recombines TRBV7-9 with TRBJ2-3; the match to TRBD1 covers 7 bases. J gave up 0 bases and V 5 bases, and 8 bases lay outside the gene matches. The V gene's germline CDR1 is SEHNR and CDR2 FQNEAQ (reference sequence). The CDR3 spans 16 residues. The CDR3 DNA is TGTGCCAGCAGCCCTGGGACAGTCACTAGCACAGATACGCAGTATTTT. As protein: CASSPGTVTSTDTQYF.

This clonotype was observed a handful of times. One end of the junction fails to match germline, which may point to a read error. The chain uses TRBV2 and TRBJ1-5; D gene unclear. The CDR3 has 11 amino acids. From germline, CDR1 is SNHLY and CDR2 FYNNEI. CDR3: CASGDSQPQHF. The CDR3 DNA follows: TGTGCCAGCGGTGATAGTCAGCCCCAGCATTTT.

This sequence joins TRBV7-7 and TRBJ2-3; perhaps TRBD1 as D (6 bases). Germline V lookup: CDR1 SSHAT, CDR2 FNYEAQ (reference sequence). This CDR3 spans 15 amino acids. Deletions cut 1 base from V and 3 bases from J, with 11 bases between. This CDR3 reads CASSLGPGATDTQYF. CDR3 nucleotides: TGTGCCAGCAGCTTAGGGCCAGGGGCAACAGATACGCAGTATTTT.

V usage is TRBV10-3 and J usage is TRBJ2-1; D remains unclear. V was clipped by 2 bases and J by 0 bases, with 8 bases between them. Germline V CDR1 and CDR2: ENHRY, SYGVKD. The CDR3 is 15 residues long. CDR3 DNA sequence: TGTGCCATCAGTGAGAGATCTAGCTCCTACAATGAGCAGTTCTTC. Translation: CAISERSSSYNEQFF.

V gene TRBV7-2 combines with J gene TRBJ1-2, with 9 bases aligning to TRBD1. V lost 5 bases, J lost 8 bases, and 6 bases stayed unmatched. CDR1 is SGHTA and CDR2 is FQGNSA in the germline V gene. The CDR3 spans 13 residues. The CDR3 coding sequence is TGTGCCAGCAGCCCAGGACAGGGGACCGGCTACACCTTC. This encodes CASSPGQGTGYTF.